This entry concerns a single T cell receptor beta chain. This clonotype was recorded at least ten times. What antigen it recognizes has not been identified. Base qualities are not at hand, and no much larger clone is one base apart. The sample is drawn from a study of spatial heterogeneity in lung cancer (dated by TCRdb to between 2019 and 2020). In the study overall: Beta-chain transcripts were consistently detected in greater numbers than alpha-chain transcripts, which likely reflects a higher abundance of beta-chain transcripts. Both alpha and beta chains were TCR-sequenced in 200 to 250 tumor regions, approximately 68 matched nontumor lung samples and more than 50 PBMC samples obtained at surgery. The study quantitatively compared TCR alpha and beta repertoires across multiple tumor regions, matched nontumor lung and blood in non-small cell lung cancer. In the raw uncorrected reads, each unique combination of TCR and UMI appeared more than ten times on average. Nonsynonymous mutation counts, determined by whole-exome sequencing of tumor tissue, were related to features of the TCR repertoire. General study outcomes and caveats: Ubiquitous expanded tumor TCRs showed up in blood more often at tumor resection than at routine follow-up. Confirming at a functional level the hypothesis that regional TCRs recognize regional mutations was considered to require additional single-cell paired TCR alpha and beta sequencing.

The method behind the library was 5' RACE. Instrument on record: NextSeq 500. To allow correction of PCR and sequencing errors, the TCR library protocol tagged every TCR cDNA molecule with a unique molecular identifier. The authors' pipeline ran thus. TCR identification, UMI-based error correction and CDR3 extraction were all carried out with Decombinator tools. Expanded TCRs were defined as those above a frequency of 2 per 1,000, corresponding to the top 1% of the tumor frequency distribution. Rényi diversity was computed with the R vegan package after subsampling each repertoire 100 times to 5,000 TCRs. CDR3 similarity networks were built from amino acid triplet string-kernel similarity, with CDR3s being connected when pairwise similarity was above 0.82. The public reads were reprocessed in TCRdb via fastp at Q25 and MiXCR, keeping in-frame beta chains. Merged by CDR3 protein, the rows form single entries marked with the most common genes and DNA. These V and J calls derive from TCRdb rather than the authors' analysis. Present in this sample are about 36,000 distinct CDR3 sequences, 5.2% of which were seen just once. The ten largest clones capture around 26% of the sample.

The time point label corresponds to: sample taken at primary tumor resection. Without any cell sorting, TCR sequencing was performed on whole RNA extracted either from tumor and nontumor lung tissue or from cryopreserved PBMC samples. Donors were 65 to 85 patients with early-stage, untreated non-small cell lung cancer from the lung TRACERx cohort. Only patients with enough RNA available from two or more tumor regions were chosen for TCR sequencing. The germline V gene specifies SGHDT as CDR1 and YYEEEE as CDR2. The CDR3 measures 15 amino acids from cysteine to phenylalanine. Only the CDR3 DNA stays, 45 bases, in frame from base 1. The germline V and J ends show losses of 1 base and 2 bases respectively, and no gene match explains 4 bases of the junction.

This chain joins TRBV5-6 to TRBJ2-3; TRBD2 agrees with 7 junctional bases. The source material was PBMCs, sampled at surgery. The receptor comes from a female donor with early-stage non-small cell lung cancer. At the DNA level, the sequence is TGTGCCAGCAGCTTGTTCGGGGACTACACAGATACGCAGTATTTT. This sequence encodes CASSLFGDYTDTQYF.